This T cell receptor (beta chain) appears in the sequencing data of a study of Graves' ophthalmopathy and Graves' hyperthyroidism. Study details: Peripheral blood was gathered at the point of initial diagnosis, before any treatment started.

Ophthalmopathy-affected donors exhibited moderate-to-severe activity, CAS ≥3, NOSPECS ≥4, and duration under 3 months. Whole-study findings and limits: Separation of ophthalmopathy from stable hyperthyroidism was achieved by a 13-signature model, at roughly 90% sensitivity and roughly 81% specificity.

This clonotype was found many times. The antigen is undetermined. As the template, RNA transcripts were used to amplify TCR beta CDR3 regions. Second-round multiplex PCR came after first-round RT-PCR with HTBI primers. MiXCR was run by TCRdb on the multiplex PCR reads, yielding one entry per CDR3 protein. The sample carries some 390,000 distinct CDR3 sequences, around 20% recorded once. Per germline, CDR1 SGHDN and CDR2 FVKESK. The V end lost 3 bases, the J end lost 3 bases, and 11 bases lay between the germline ends. This CDR3 comprises 14 residues. The chain recombines TRBV14 with TRBJ1-1; perhaps TRBD1 as D (5 bases). Sequencing was performed on peripheral blood. This receptor was taken from a woman younger than 30 with Graves' ophthalmopathy. The CDR3 spells CASSHTGGDTEAFF. CDR3 sequence (DNA): TGTGCCAGCAGCCATACCGGGGGGGACACTGAAGCTTTCTTT.